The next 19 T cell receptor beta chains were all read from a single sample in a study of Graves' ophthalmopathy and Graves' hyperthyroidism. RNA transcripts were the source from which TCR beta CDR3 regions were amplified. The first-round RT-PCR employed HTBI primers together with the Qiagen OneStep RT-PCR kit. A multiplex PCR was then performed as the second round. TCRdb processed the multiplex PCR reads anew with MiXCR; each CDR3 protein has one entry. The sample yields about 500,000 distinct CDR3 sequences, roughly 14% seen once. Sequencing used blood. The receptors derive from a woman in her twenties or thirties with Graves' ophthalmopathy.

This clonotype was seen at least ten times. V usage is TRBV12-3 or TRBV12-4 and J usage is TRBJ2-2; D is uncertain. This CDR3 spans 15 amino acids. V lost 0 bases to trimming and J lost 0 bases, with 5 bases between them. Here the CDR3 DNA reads TGTGCCAGCAGTTTAGCACGGCCGAACACCGGGGAGCTGTTTTTT. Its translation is CASSLARPNTGELFF.

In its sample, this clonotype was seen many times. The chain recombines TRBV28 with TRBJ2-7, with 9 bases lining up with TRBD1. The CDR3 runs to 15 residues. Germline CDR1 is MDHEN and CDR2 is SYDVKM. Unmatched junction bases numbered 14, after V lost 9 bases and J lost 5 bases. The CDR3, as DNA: TGTGCCAGTCCCCCTAGTAGGGACAGGGTCGACGAGCAGTACTTC. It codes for CASPPSRDRVDEQYF.

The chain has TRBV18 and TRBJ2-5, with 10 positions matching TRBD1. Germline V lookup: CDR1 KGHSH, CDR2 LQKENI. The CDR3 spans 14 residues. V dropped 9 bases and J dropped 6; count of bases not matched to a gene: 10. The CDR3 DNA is TGTGCCAGTTACACGGGACAGGGGACGAAGACCCAGTACTTC. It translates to CASYTGQGTKTQYF.

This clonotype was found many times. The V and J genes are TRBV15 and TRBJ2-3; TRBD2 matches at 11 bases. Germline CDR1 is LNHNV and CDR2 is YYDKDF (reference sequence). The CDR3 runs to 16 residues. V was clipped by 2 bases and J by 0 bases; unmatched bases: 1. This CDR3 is CATSRRTSGSTDTQYF. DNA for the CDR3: TGTGCCACCAGCAGACGGACTAGCGGGAGCACAGATACGCAGTATTTT.

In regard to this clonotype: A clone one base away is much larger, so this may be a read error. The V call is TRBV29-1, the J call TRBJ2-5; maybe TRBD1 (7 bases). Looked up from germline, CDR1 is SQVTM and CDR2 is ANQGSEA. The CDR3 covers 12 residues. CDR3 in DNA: TGCAGCGCAAACAGGGGCCGGGAGAGCCAGTACTTC. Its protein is CSANRGRESQYF.

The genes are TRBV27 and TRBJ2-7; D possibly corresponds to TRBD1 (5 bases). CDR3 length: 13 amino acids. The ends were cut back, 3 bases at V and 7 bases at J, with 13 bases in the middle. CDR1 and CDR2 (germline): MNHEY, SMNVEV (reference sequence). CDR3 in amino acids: CASSFKAGREQYF. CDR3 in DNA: TGTGCCAGCAGTTTCAAGGCAGGGCGTGAGCAGTACTTC.

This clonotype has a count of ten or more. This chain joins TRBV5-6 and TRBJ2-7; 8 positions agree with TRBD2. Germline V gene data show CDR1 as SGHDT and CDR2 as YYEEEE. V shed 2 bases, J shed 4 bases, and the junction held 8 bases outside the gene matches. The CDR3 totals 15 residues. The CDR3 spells CASSFYSGTMYEQYF. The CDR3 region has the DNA TGTGCCAGCAGCTTTTATAGCGGGACAATGTACGAGCAGTACTTC.

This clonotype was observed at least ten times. As DNA, the CDR3 is TGTGCCAGCAGCCCAGGGTTCGGGCTTCAGCCCCAGCATTTT. Translating gives CASSPGFGLQPQHF. This chain joins TRBV11-2 and TRBJ1-5; tentative D call: TRBD1 (5 bases). Germline CDR1 is SGHAT and CDR2 is FQNNGV. The V end lost 5 bases, the J end lost 6 bases, and 14 bases lay between the germline ends. This CDR3 has 14 amino acids.

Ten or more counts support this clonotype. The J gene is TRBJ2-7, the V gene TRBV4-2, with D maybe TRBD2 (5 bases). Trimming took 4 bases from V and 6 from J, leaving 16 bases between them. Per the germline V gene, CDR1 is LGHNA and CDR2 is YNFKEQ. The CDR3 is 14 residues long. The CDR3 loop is CASSLPEESSEQYF. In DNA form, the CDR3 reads TGTGCCAGCAGCCTACCGGAGGAATCCAGCGAGCAGTACTTC.

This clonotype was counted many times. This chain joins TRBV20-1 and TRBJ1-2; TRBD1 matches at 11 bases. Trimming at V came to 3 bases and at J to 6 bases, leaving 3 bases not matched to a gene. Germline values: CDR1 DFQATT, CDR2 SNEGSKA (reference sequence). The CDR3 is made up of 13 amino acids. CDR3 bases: TGCAGTGCTAGGGACAGGGGGCCTGATGGCTACACCTTC. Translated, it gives CSARDRGPDGYTF.

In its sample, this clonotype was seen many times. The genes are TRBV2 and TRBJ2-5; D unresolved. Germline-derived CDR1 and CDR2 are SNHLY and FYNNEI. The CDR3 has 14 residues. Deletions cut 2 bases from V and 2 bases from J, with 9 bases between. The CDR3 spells CASSERHLQETQYF. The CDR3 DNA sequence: TGTGCCAGCAGTGAAAGGCACCTTCAAGAGACCCAGTACTTC.

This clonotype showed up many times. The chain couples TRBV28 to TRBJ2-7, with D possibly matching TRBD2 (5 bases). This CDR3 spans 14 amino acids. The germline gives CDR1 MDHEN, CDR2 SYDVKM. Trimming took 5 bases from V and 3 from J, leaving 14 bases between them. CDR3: CASSRLKADYEQYF. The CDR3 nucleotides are TGTGCCAGCAGTCGGCTTAAAGCGGACTACGAGCAGTACTTC. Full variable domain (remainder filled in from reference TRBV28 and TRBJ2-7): DVKVTQSSRYLVKRTGEKVFLECVQDMDHENMFWYRQDPGLGLRLIYFSYDVKMKEKGDIPEGYSVSREKKERFSLILESASTNQTSMYLCASSRLKADYEQYFGPGTRLTVT.

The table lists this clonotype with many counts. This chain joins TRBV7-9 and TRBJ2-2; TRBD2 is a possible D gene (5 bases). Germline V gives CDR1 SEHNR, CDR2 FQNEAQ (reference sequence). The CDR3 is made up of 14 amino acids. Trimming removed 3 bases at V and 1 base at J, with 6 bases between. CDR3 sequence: CASSFEGNTGELFF. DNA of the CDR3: TGTGCCAGCAGCTTTGAGGGGAACACCGGGGAGCTGTTTTTT.

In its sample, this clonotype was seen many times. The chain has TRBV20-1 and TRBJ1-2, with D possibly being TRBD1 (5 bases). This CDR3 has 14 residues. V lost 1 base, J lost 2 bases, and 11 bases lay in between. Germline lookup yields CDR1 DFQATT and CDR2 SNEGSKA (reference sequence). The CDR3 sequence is CSARGEGLNYGYTF. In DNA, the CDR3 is TGCAGTGCTAGAGGGGAGGGGCTCAACTATGGCTACACCTTC.

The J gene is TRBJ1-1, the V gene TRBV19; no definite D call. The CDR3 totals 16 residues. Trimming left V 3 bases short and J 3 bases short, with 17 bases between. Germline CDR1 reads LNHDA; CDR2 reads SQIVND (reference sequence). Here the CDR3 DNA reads TGTGCCAGTAGTATCGATAGTGTACGATTGTACACTGAAGCTTTCTTT. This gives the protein CASSIDSVRLYTEAFF.

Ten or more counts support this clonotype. CDR3 sequence (DNA): TGCAGTGCTGGAGTCCTAAAAGAGACCCAGTACTTC. It codes for CSAGVLKETQYF. The rearrangement joins TRBV20-1 to TRBJ2-5; no definite D call. The CDR3 contains 12 residues. The germline V gene encodes CDR1 DFQATT and CDR2 SNEGSKA (reference sequence). V lost 5 bases to trimming and J lost 3 bases, with 10 bases between them.

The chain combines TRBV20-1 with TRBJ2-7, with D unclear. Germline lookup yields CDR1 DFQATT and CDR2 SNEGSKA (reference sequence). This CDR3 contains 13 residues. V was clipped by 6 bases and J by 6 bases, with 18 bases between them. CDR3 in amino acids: CSAPPGTGLEQYF. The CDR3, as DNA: TGCAGTGCCCCCCCGGGCACTGGTCTCGAGCAGTACTTC.

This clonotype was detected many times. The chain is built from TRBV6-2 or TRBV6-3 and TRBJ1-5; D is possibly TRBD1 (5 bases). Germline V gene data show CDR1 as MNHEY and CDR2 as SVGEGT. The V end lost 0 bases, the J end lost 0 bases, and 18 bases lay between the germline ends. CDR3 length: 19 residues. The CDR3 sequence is CASSYSRQGEEYSNQPQHF. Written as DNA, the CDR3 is TGTGCCAGCAGTTACTCGAGGCAGGGTGAAGAATATAGCAATCAGCCCCAGCATTTT.

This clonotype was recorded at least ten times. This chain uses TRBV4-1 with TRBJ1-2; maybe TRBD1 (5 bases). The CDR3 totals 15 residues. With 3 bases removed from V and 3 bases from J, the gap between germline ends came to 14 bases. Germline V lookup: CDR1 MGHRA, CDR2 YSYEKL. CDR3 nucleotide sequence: TGCGCCAGCAGCCAGGACCGCGGGACCCACTATGGCTACACCTTC. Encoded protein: CASSQDRGTHYGYTF.